This T cell receptor beta chain appears in the sequencing data of a study of T and B cells in COVID-19 patients. TRB rearrangements were amplified by multiplex PCR with BIOMED2 TRB-A/B primers. Using its own MiXCR run on the multiplex PCR reads, TCRdb lists one record per CDR3 protein. The profile shows under 8,500 distinct CDR3 sequences, 20% to 30% of them singletons. Each TRB amplification used roughly 240-550 ng of genomic DNA from blood. The CDR3 runs 20 residues. With 3 bases removed from V and 0 bases from J, the gap between germline ends came to 26 bases. The germline V gene has CDR1 LGHNA and CDR2 YNFKEQ.

This sequence joins TRBV4-2 and TRBJ1-2, with D maybe TRBD1 (5 bases). The origin of this receptor is a human donor with active COVID-19. The sample comprised blood. The CDR3 region is CASSQMGGGRGLLANYGYTF. In DNA, the CDR3 is TGTGCCAGCAGCCAGATGGGGGGGGGGAGAGGCCTGTTAGCTAACTATGGCTACACCTTC.